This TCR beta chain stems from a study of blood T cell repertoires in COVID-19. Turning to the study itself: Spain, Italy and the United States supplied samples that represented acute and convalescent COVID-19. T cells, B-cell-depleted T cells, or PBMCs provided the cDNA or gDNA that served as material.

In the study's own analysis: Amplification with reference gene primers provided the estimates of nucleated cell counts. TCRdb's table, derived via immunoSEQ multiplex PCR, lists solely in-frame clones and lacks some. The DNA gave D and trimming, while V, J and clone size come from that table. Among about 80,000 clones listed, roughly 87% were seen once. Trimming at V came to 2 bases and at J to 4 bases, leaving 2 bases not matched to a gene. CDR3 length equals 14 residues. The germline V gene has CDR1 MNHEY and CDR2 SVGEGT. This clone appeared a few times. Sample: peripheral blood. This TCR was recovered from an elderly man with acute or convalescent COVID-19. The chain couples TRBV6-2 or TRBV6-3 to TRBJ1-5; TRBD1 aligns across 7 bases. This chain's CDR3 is CASSYGTANQPQHF. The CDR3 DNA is TGTGCCAGCAGTTACGGGACAGCAAATCAGCCCCAGCATTTT.